The 28 T cell receptor beta chains reported below all come from one sample, sequenced in a study of blood T cell repertoires in COVID-19. Method: immunoSEQ multiplex PCR; TCRdb's copy keeps in-frame clones and lacks some. The repertoire holds 100,000 or so clones, with 70% to 90% as singletons. The sequenced sample consisted of peripheral blood. The source of these receptors is a human donor in a cohort sampled during active COVID-19.

The V call is TRBV7-9, the J call TRBJ1-1, with 7 bases matching TRBD1. Per germline, CDR1 SEHNR and CDR2 FQNEAQ (reference sequence). Trimming took 5 bases from V and 1 from J; bases not matched to a gene: 4. The CDR3 consists of 14 residues. The CDR3, as DNA: TGTGCCAGCAGCCCCGGGGACAGGAACACTGAAGCTTTCTTT. Translation gives CASSPGDRNTEAFF.

The chain couples TRBV5-1 to TRBJ2-7; 9 bases line up with TRBD2. Germline trimming cut 0 bases from V and 3 bases from J; bases unmatched to any gene: 7. The CDR3 sequence is 16 residues long. CDR1 is SGHRS, CDR2 YFSETQ, per germline. The CDR3 reads CASSLGPSGTIYEQYF. DNA for the CDR3: TGCGCCAGCAGCTTGGGGCCTAGCGGGACGATCTACGAGCAGTACTTC.

Here the CDR3 reads CASSFSGGATYEQYF. The CDR3, as DNA: TGTGCCAGCAGTTTTTCAGGGGGAGCCACCTACGAGCAGTACTTC. The chain carries TRBV5-6 and TRBJ2-7, with 7 bases aligning to TRBD1. After removal of 5 bases from V and 2 bases from J, the junction contained 10 bases not matched to a gene. Germline-derived CDR1 and CDR2 are SGHDT and YYEEEE. The CDR3 contains 15 residues.

J is TRBJ2-1 and V is TRBV5-1; D remains unclear. The CDR3 has 13 residues. Germline loops: CDR1 SGHRS, CDR2 YFSETQ. Trimming removed 6 bases at V and 7 bases at J, with 14 bases between. CDR3 residues: CASNPSSGNEQFF. The CDR3 DNA sequence: TGCGCCAGCAACCCCTCTTCAGGTAATGAGCAGTTCTTC.

The DNA of the CDR3 is TGTGCCAGCCGGACAGGGGGGATGAACACTGAAGCTTTCTTT. This gives the protein CASRTGGMNTEAFF. The rearrangement joins TRBV10-3 to TRBJ1-1, with 10 bases that match TRBD1. With 10 bases clipped from V and 0 bases from J, the junction kept 5 bases outside the gene matches. Germline V gene data show CDR1 as ENHRY and CDR2 as SYGVKD. The CDR3 runs 14 residues.

The CDR3 loop is CASRIVGAGLDTQYF. In DNA form, the CDR3 reads TGTGCCAGCCGCATAGTAGGGGCGGGACTAGATACGCAGTATTTT. This rearrangement joins TRBV6-5 to TRBJ2-3; D possibly corresponds to TRBD2 (6 bases). The CDR3 has 15 residues. Looked up from germline, CDR1 is MNHEY and CDR2 is SVGAGI. Trimming removed 8 bases from V and 5 bases from J, with 20 bases in between.

The chain has TRBV18 and TRBJ1-1, with 9 bases fitting TRBD1. CDR3 size: 14 residues. The V gene's germline CDR1 is KGHSH and CDR2 LQKENI. V shed 3 bases, J shed 3 bases, and the junction held 2 bases outside the gene matches. This chain's CDR3 is CASSPRQGDTEAFF. As DNA, the CDR3 is TGTGCCAGCTCACCCCGACAGGGGGACACTGAAGCTTTCTTT.

The V call is TRBV5-8, the J call TRBJ1-6, with unresolved D. Germline V gene data show CDR1 as SGHTS and CDR2 as YDEGEE. V lost 0 bases, J lost 10 bases, and 8 bases lay in between. The CDR3 loop spans 13 amino acids. CDR3 DNA sequence: TGTGCCAGCAGCTTGGCAGATCGCTCACCCCTCCACTTT. It translates to CASSLADRSPLHF. The full variable domain, with the rest looked up from reference TRBV5-8 and TRBJ1-6, is EAGVTQSPTHLIKTRGQQATLRCSPISGHTSVYWYQQALGLGLQFLLWYDEGEERNRGNFPPRFSGRQFPNYSSELNVNALELEDSALYLCASSLADRSPLHFGNGTRLTVT.

This sequence joins TRBV6-5 and TRBJ1-1, with D tentatively TRBD1 (5 bases). The CDR3 is 15 residues long. CDR1 and CDR2 (germline): MNHEY, SVGAGI. V was trimmed by 6 bases and J by 6 bases, leaving 20 bases between them. The CDR3 loop reads CASRWAAGSSAEAFF. CDR3 nucleotides: TGTGCCAGCAGATGGGCCGCAGGGTCTTCGGCTGAAGCTTTCTTT.

The chain couples TRBV18 to TRBJ2-1; TRBD1 matches at 10 bases. This CDR3 spans 15 amino acids. Germline CDR1 reads KGHSH; CDR2 reads LQKENI. Unmatched junction bases numbered 3, after V lost 5 bases and J lost 2 bases. This CDR3 is CASSVGQGAYNEQFF. For the CDR3, the DNA is TGTGCCAGCTCAGTCGGACAGGGGGCCTACAATGAGCAGTTCTTC.

This clone was counted once. V gene TRBV4-2 combines with J gene TRBJ2-3; no definite D call. The CDR3 has 15 amino acids. Trimming shortened V by 0 bases and J by 4 bases, and 11 bases separated the two germline ends. The V gene's germline CDR1 is LGHNA and CDR2 YNFKEQ. CDR3 sequence reads: CASSQDFKRSDTQYF. The CDR3 DNA reads as TGTGCCAGCAGCCAAGATTTTAAGCGATCAGATACGCAGTATTTT.

DNA of the CDR3: TGTGCCAGCAGCTTAATAGCGGGGGCCCTAGGGGAGCAGTTCTTC. It translates to CASSLIAGALGEQFF. The J gene is TRBJ2-1, the V gene TRBV7-3, with TRBD2 matching over 9 bases. This CDR3 comprises 15 residues. The V segment lost 1 base and the J segment 10 bases; nucleotides outside the gene matches: 8. Looked up from germline, CDR1 is SGHTA and CDR2 is FQGTGA.

The V and J genes are TRBV5-1 and TRBJ1-3, with 10 bases lining up with TRBD1. The CDR3 runs 19 residues. Germline CDR1 SGHRS, CDR2 YFSETQ. V shed 1 base and J 3 bases; nucleotides not matched to a gene: 13. CDR3 sequence reads: CASSLNPSRTGGFGNTIYF. The CDR3 coding sequence is TGCGCCAGCAGCTTGAATCCATCCCGGACAGGGGGTTTTGGAAACACCATATATTTT.

This clone was recorded once. The chain is built from TRBV28 and TRBJ1-2; D unclear. The CDR3 runs 14 residues. Deletions cut 8 bases from V and 6 bases from J, with 19 bases between. CDR1 is MDHEN, CDR2 SYDVKM, per germline. CDR3 bases: TGTGCCAGCGCCCCCCCGGGGTTTTCGGATGGCTACACCTTC. This gives the protein CASAPPGFSDGYTF.

This rearrangement joins TRBV28 to TRBJ2-3; TRBD1 is a possible D gene (5 bases). Germline loops: CDR1 MDHEN, CDR2 SYDVKM. The germline V and J ends were trimmed by 2 bases and 2 bases, with 11 bases remaining between them. The CDR3 extends over 15 amino acids. The CDR3 protein is CASSLKQTDTDTQYF. In nucleotides, the CDR3 is TGTGCCAGCAGTTTAAAGCAGACAGACACAGATACGCAGTATTTT. The full variable domain, with the rest looked up from reference TRBV28 and TRBJ2-3, is DVKVTQSSRYLVKRTGEKVFLECVQDMDHENMFWYRQDPGLGLRLIYFSYDVKMKEKGDIPEGYSVSREKKERFSLILESASTNQTSMYLCASSLKQTDTDTQYFGPGTRLTVL.

Points on this clone: The sample holds other DNA sequences that translate to the same CDR3. The chain is built from TRBV3-1 (or the pseudogene TRBV3-2) and TRBJ2-5; TRBD2 might be the D (6 bases). Trimming stripped 4 bases from V and 4 bases from J, with 13 bases between. Germline V gene lookup returns CDR1 LGHDT and CDR2 YNNKEL (reference sequence). The length of the CDR3 is 14 residues. CDR3 coding DNA: TGTGCCAGCAGCCCCCGTGTCGGGGGAGAGACCCAGTACTTC. As protein: CASSPRVGGETQYF.

CDR3 loop: CASSGNRDRPTNEKLFF. The CDR3 region has the DNA TGTGCCAGCAGCGGAAACCGCGACAGGCCAACTAATGAAAAACTGTTTTTT. The chain recombines TRBV5-5 with TRBJ1-4, with a weak D call TRBD1 (6 bases). The germline V gene encodes CDR1 SGHKS and CDR2 YYEKEE (reference sequence). Trimming stripped 4 bases from V and 0 bases from J, with 16 bases between. The CDR3 is 17 amino acids.

This chain connects TRBV11-2 to TRBJ2-1; TRBD2 matches at 11 bases. CDR3 size: 15 residues. Germline assignment: CDR1 SGHAT and CDR2 FQNNGV. V lost 5 bases, J lost 8 bases, and 8 bases stayed unmatched. CDR3 DNA sequence: TGTGCCAGCAGCCGTCTTCTAGCGGGGGGAGATGAGCAGTTCTTC. It translates to CASSRLLAGGDEQFF.

V gene TRBV16 combines with J gene TRBJ2-7; 10 bases are shared with TRBD1. The CDR3 sequence is 17 residues long. Germline V gene lookup returns CDR1 KGHSY and CDR2 FQNENV. The trim removed 0 bases at V and 3 bases at J, leaving 8 bases unmatched. In nucleotides, the CDR3 is TGTGCCAGCAGCCAATCGCGGTCCGGGACAGGGGTCTACGAGCAGTACTTC. Its protein is CASSQSRSGTGVYEQYF.

V gene TRBV5-4 combines with J gene TRBJ2-7; a possible D gene is TRBD2 (5 bases). Looked up from germline, CDR1 is SGHNT and CDR2 is YYREEE (reference sequence). Trimming shortened V by 0 bases and J by 1 base, and 14 bases separated the two germline ends. This CDR3 comprises 16 residues. The CDR3 DNA reads as TGTGCCAGCAGCTTGGAGCGGCCTCAGGCATCCTACGAGCAGTACTTC. It translates to CASSLERPQASYEQYF.

The genes are TRBV7-2 and TRBJ2-5, with D perhaps TRBD2 (5 bases). Trimming removed 5 bases from V and 4 bases from J, with 8 bases in between. CDR1 and CDR2 from the germline V gene are SGHTA and FQGNSA. The CDR3 runs to 12 residues. CDR3: CASSRGGETQYF. The CDR3 region has the DNA TGTGCCAGCAGCCGGGGTGGAGAGACCCAGTACTTC.

The chain couples TRBV4-2 to TRBJ1-4; 8 nucleotides match TRBD1. J lost 8 bases, V lost 0 bases, and 8 bases had no gene match. Germline assignment: CDR1 LGHNA and CDR2 YNFKEQ. The CDR3 has 16 residues. The CDR3 loop is CASSQDARTGLEKLFF. The CDR3, as DNA: TGTGCCAGCAGCCAAGATGCGAGGACAGGGTTGGAAAAACTGTTTTTT.

Only a few counts were recorded for this clone. The chain employs TRBV6-5 and TRBJ1-2; perhaps TRBD1 as D (5 bases). Trimming removed 7 bases from V and 8 bases from J, with 20 bases in between. This CDR3 spans 14 amino acids. CDR1 is MNHEY and CDR2 is SVGAGI in the germline V gene. CDR3 nucleotides: TGTGCCAGCATCGGCTTAAGGGGACTAACGGGCTACACCTTC. This codes for CASIGLRGLTGYTF.

This rearrangement joins TRBV7-3 to TRBJ2-3; 12 bases are a match to TRBD2. The trim removed 4 bases at V and 2 bases at J, leaving 7 bases unmatched. The CDR3 is made up of 17 amino acids. Looked up from germline, CDR1 is SGHTA and CDR2 is FQGTGA. The CDR3 loop reads CASSYQGLAGNTDTQYF. The CDR3 DNA reads as TGTGCCAGCAGCTACCAAGGACTAGCGGGAAACACAGATACGCAGTATTTT. The variable domain in full, completed from reference TRBV7-3 and TRBJ2-3, reads GAGVSQTPSNKVTEKGKYVELRCDPISGHTALYWYRQSLGQGPEFLIYFQGTGAADDSGLPNDRFFAVRPEGSVSTLKIQRTERGDSAVYLCASSYQGLAGNTDTQYFGPGTRLTVL.

The chain carries TRBV11-2 and TRBJ2-2, with TRBD1 matching 8 bases. Germline lookup yields CDR1 SGHAT and CDR2 FQNNGV. J lost 7 bases, V lost 4 bases, and 5 bases had no gene match. This CDR3 has 14 amino acids. The CDR3 sequence is CASSSDRGFGELFF. The CDR3 nucleotides read TGTGCCAGCAGCTCCGACAGGGGTTTCGGGGAGCTGTTTTTT.

The rearrangement joins TRBV28 to TRBJ1-5; 9 bases match TRBD1. Germline V gives CDR1 MDHEN, CDR2 SYDVKM. The trim removed 4 bases at V and 5 bases at J, leaving 6 bases unmatched. The CDR3 has 15 amino acids. CDR3 in amino acids: CASSSSGTGYQPQHF. Written as DNA, the CDR3 is TGTGCCAGCAGTTCTTCCGGGACAGGGTATCAGCCCCAGCATTTT.

The rearrangement joins TRBV9 to TRBJ2-7, with D tentatively TRBD2 (6 bases). This CDR3 spans 13 amino acids. Germline V lookup: CDR1 SGDLS, CDR2 YYNGEE. V was clipped by 4 bases and J by 0 bases, with 8 bases between them. CDR3 DNA sequence: TGTGCCAGCAGCCCGGGACTCTCCTACGAGCAGTACTTC. Translated: CASSPGLSYEQYF.

The chain recombines TRBV6-6 with TRBJ1-1; D gene ambiguous. CDR1 is MNHNY, CDR2 SVGAGI, per germline (reference sequence). V was shortened by 0 bases and J by 2 bases, with 4 bases between the two germline ends. This CDR3 is 13 amino acids long. The CDR3 spells CASSYSFNTEAFF. In DNA, the CDR3 is TGTGCCAGCAGTTACTCCTTCAACACTGAAGCTTTCTTT.